Ten or more counts support the clone carrying this T cell receptor beta chain. CDR1 and CDR2 from the germline V gene are MGHRA and YSYEKL. The CDR3 spans 14 residues. Trimming stripped 0 bases from V and 3 bases from J, with 6 bases between. The data were taken from a study of control samples from healthy donors and cancer patients. Clones were sequenced by immunoSEQ multiplex PCR, and TCRdb holds only the in-frame ones, with some missing. The sample contains about 95,000 clones, just under 85% of which appear only once. The source material was blood. The sequence was collected from a man in his thirties or forties in good health. The chain employs TRBV4-1 and TRBJ1-3, with no clear D. CDR3 protein: CASSQDYSGNTIYF. CDR3 in DNA: TGCGCCAGCAGCCAAGATTACAGTGGAAACACCATATATTTT.